Below are 19 T cell receptor beta chains sequenced from a single sample in a study of identical twins. A single record per CDR3 protein comes from TCRdb applying MiXCR to the 5' RACE reads. The table lists 450,000 or so distinct CDR3 sequences, 14% of them singletons, with 0.5% to 0.65% in the top ten. The same specimen was also included in a second study, on yellow fever vaccine responses in identical twins.

Material for sequencing was CD4+ T cells sorted from blood. The source is a woman aged 18-29 years in good health.

This CDR3 is CAISESGSRSSYEQYF. The CDR3 nucleotides read TGTGCCATCAGTGAATCCGGGAGTCGCAGCTCCTACGAGCAGTACTTC. This rearrangement joins TRBV10-3 to TRBJ2-7, with D tentatively TRBD2 (6 bases). Germline V gene sequence: CDR1 ENHRY, CDR2 SYGVKD. V lost 3 bases to trimming and J lost 0 bases, with 15 bases between them. The CDR3 is 16 residues long.

The CDR3 spells CASSQDLGTYEQYF. The CDR3, as DNA: TGTGCCAGCAGCCAAGATCTCGGGACCTACGAGCAGTACTTC. The chain uses TRBV4-2 and TRBJ2-7; D possibly corresponds to TRBD2 (5 bases). Trimming left V 0 bases short and J 2 bases short, with 8 bases between. The CDR3 is 14 residues long. Germline CDR1 reads LGHNA; CDR2 reads YNFKEQ.

This clonotype has only one observation. The rearrangement links TRBV9 to TRBJ2-3; weak D call: TRBD2 (8 bases). The CDR3 spans 17 residues. Germline loops: CDR1 SGDLS, CDR2 YYNGEE. V was trimmed by 0 bases and J by 5 bases, leaving 19 bases between them. CDR3 sequence reads: CASSVAGTRGPGDTQYF. The CDR3 DNA reads TGTGCCAGCAGCGTAGCCGGGACTAGGGGGCCGGGAGATACGCAGTATTTT.

The rearrangement joins TRBV11-1 to TRBJ2-1, with TRBD1 identical over 12 bases. Germline loops: CDR1 SGHAT, CDR2 FQDESV (reference sequence). The CDR3 spans 19 residues. V shed 4 bases, J shed 1 base, and the junction held 11 bases outside the gene matches. In DNA form, the CDR3 reads TGTGCCAGCAGCTCGGGGACAGGGGGCACCCACCTGTCCTACAATGAGCAGTTCTTC. Translated, it gives CASSSGTGGTHLSYNEQFF.

This clonotype was observed a few times. The rearrangement uses TRBV4-2 and TRBJ2-1, with 12 bases that match TRBD2. The CDR3 sequence is 17 residues long. V shed 3 bases and J 7 bases; nucleotides not matched to a gene: 10. Germline V gene lookup returns CDR1 LGHNA and CDR2 YNFKEQ. The CDR3 nucleotides are TGTGCCAGCAGCCAGAAGGCTAGCGGGAGGGAGAGGAATGAGCAGTTCTTC. Its translation is CASSQKASGRERNEQFF.

There are many counts of this clonotype. This rearrangement joins TRBV5-1 to TRBJ1-3, with 7 bases lining up with TRBD1. Germline V gene data show CDR1 as SGHRS and CDR2 as YFSETQ. V was pared by 4 bases and J by 2 bases, with 3 bases of the junction left unmatched. The CDR3 is made up of 14 amino acids. The CDR3, as DNA: TGCGCCAGCAGCACCGGGACAGCTGGAAACACCATATATTTT. Its translation is CASSTGTAGNTIYF.

This clonotype appeared a few times. V is TRBV6-4 and J is TRBJ2-1; 12 bases fit TRBD2. V dropped 5 bases and J dropped 10; count of bases not matched to a gene: 6. CDR3 length: 14 residues. In germline, CDR1 is MRHNA, CDR2 SNTAGT. The CDR3 sequence is CASSLLAGGTEQFF. In nucleotides, the CDR3 is TGTGCCAGCAGTCTACTAGCGGGAGGTACGGAGCAGTTCTTC.

The chain joins TRBV6-2 or TRBV6-3 to TRBJ2-5; D may match TRBD1 or TRBD2 (5 bases each). Germline V CDR1 and CDR2: MNHEY, SVGEGT. Trimming cost V 7 bases and J 4 bases, with 10 bases left between them. This CDR3 has 12 amino acids. CDR3 DNA: TGTGCCAGCACAACTGGGGGAGAGACCCAGTACTTC. This translates into CASTTGGETQYF.

This chain links TRBV7-2 with TRBJ2-7, with 10 bases fitting TRBD2. CDR1 and CDR2 from the germline V gene are SGHTA and FQGNSA. The CDR3 length is 13 residues. V was pared by 5 bases and J by 7 bases, with 5 bases of the junction left unmatched. This CDR3 reads CASSLLLAGEQYF. CDR3 DNA sequence: TGTGCCAGCAGCCTTCTACTAGCGGGGGAGCAGTACTTC.

This clonotype came up a few times. The chain employs TRBV21-1 and TRBJ2-3; whether TRBD1, the table's D call, matches the DNA was not checked. TRBV21-1 is classified as a pseudogene. The CDR3 extends over 18 amino acids. The CDR3 DNA sequence: TGTGCCAGCAGCGGGTCCCGGGACAGGGAACTTTGGGTCGATACGCAGTATTTT. This sequence encodes CASSGSRDRELWVDTQYF.

This clonotype has just a few counts. The chain carries TRBV7-8 and TRBJ1-1; 7 bases match TRBD1. Germline CDR1 and CDR2: SGHVS and FQNEAQ. There are 15 residues in the CDR3. The ends lost 1 base at V and 4 bases at J; junction bases unmatched: 6. The CDR3 DNA is TGTGCCAGCAGCTTAGGGAATAGGGGGCTCACTGAAGCTTTCTTT. Translation: CASSLGNRGLTEAFF.

V usage is TRBV21-1 and J usage is TRBJ2-1. TRBV21-1 is a pseudogene locus. This CDR3 has 17 residues. The CDR3 DNA reads TGTGCCAGCAGCAAAACGGACCACATAAGCTCCTACAATGAGCAGTTCTTC. It encodes CASSKTDHISSYNEQFF.

This clonotype was detected many times. The chain links TRBV11-2 to TRBJ2-1; 8 positions agree with TRBD2. Germline lookup yields CDR1 SGHAT and CDR2 FQNNGV. The V segment lost 1 base and the J segment 15 bases; nucleotides outside the gene matches: 5. This CDR3 has 12 residues. The DNA for the CDR3 is TGTGCCAGCAGCTTAGGTCTAGCGGGTATGTTCTTC. This gives the protein CASSLGLAGMFF. Drawing the rest from reference TRBV11-2 and TRBJ2-1, the complete variable domain is EAGVAQSPRYKIIEKRQSVAFWCNPISGHATLYWYQQILGQGPKLLIQFQNNGVVDDSQLPKDRFSAERLKGVDSTLKIQPAKLEDSAVYLCASSLGLAGMFFGPGTRLTVL.

This clonotype was recorded many times. This rearrangement joins TRBV10-3 to TRBJ2-1, with TRBD2 matching 8 bases. Germline V CDR1 and CDR2: ENHRY, SYGVKD. The junction had 10 bases not matched to a gene; V was cut back by 2 bases and J by 10 bases. The CDR3 is 15 residues long. In nucleotides, the CDR3 is TGTGCCATCAGTGAGCGGGAGGGCCTAGGTAACGAGCAGTTCTTC. It is translated as CAISEREGLGNEQFF.

The table lists this clonotype with many counts. V gene TRBV12-3 or TRBV12-4 combines with J gene TRBJ1-3, with D possibly being TRBD1 (5 bases). There are 14 residues in the CDR3. V gave up 2 bases and J gave up 1 base, with 6 bases separating them. Written as DNA, the CDR3 is TGTGCCAGCAGTTTATCAGGGTCTGGAAACACCATATATTTT. Protein product: CASSLSGSGNTIYF.

The J gene is TRBJ2-1, the V gene TRBV11-2; weak D call: TRBD1 (5 bases). V lost 1 base and J 8 bases, leaving 15 bases between the germline ends. This CDR3 has 15 residues. Germline CDR1 reads SGHAT; CDR2 reads FQNNGV. In nucleotides, the CDR3 is TGTGCCAGCAGCTTAGCGTTGCAGGGATTTGATGAGCAGTTCTTC. This codes for CASSLALQGFDEQFF.

This clonotype has more than one count but fewer than ten. V and J are TRBV28 and TRBJ1-3, with no clear D. V was trimmed by 6 bases and J by 0 bases, leaving 6 bases between them. The germline CDR1 and CDR2 sequences are MDHEN and SYDVKM. The CDR3 sequence is 13 residues long. In DNA, the CDR3 is TGTGCCAGCAGCTGGAGCTCTGGAAACACCATATATTTT. It specifies CASSWSSGNTIYF.

This clonotype was seen a handful of times. In DNA form, the CDR3 reads TGCAGTGCAGACGGCGCTAGCGGGACTCAATACGAGCAGTACTTC. It is translated as CSADGASGTQYEQYF. The V gene is TRBV20-1, the J gene TRBJ2-7; 9 nucleotides align to TRBD2. V lost 6 bases, J lost 4 bases, and 13 bases stayed unmatched. Germline V lookup: CDR1 DFQATT, CDR2 SNEGSKA (reference sequence). This CDR3 contains 15 residues.

This clonotype was detected only a few times. The chain couples TRBV28 to TRBJ2-1; D possibly corresponds to TRBD1 (6 bases). Germline loops: CDR1 MDHEN, CDR2 SYDVKM. Trimming left V 6 bases short and J 10 bases short, with 22 bases between. CDR3 length: 15 residues. The CDR3 loop is CASRRNDRSLGEQFF. CDR3 coding DNA: TGTGCCAGCAGGCGGAACGACAGGTCCCTTGGGGAGCAGTTCTTC. Combining the CDR3 with reference TRBV28 and TRBJ2-1 gives the whole variable domain DVKVTQSSRYLVKRTGEKVFLECVQDMDHENMFWYRQDPGLGLRLIYFSYDVKMKEKGDIPEGYSVSREKKERFSLILESASTNQTSMYLCASRRNDRSLGEQFFGPGTRLTVL.